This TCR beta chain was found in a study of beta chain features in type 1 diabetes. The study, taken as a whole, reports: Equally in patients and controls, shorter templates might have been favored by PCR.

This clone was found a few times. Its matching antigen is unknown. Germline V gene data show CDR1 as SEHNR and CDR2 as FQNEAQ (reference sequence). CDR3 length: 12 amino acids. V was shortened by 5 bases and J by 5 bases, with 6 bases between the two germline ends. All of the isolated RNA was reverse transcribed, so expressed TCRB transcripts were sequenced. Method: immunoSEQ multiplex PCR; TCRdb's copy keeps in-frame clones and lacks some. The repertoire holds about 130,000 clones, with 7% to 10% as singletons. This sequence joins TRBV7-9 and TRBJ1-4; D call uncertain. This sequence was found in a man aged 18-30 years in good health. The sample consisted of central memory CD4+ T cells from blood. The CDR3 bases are TGTGCCAGCAGCCTGAGGAATGAAAAACTGTTTTTT. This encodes CASSLRNEKLFF.